These 8 T cell receptor beta chains share one sample of origin, sequenced in a study of blood T cell repertoires in COVID-19. Measured with immunoSEQ multiplex PCR; TCRdb has only the in-frame clones, and not every one. The sample includes about 440,000 clones, 90% seen only once; the top ten take under 0.7%. The sample was PBMCs or T cells enriched from blood (not recorded which). These receptor sequences come from a man younger than 30 who had recovered from COVID-19.

This chain links TRBV18 with TRBJ1-5; D uncertain. The CDR3 contains 13 residues. Germline CDR1 KGHSH, CDR2 LQKENI. V lost 5 bases, J lost 4 bases, and 9 bases lay in between. The CDR3 protein is CASSAGLNQPQHF. The CDR3 DNA reads as TGTGCCAGCTCAGCCGGTTTGAATCAGCCCCAGCATTTT.

This chain links TRBV2 with TRBJ2-7; the D gene is possibly TRBD1 (5 bases). V was clipped by 6 bases and J by 3 bases, with 9 bases between them. The CDR3 is 12 residues long. From germline, CDR1 is SNHLY and CDR2 FYNNEI. The CDR3 protein is CASRQQVYEQYF. CDR3 DNA: TGTGCCAGCAGGCAACAGGTCTACGAGCAGTACTTC.

The chain carries TRBV28 and TRBJ1-2; D is perhaps TRBD1 (6 bases). The CDR3 runs 16 residues. Germline V gene sequence: CDR1 MDHEN, CDR2 SYDVKM. Trimming removed 3 bases from V and 4 bases from J, with 18 bases in between. CDR3 protein: CASSFHGGPPGYGYTF. The CDR3 DNA sequence: TGTGCCAGCAGTTTCCACGGGGGGCCCCCAGGCTATGGCTACACCTTC.

The genes are TRBV11-3 and TRBJ1-1; D possibly corresponds to TRBD1 (6 bases). There are 14 residues in the CDR3. Per germline, CDR1 SGHNT and CDR2 YENEEA. V was trimmed by 5 bases and J by 3 bases, leaving 13 bases between them. CDR3 DNA sequence: TGTGCCAGCAGCCCCCGCACAGGGTACACTGAAGCTTTCTTT. This encodes CASSPRTGYTEAFF.

The CDR3 DNA sequence: TGTGCCATCAGTGATGAATCTGACAGGGGGCACAGAGCTTTCTTT. Residues: CAISDESDRGHRAFF. The chain carries TRBV10-3 and TRBJ1-1, with TRBD1 matching 10 bases. Germline-derived CDR1 and CDR2 are ENHRY and SYGVKD. J lost 10 bases, V lost 3 bases, and 11 bases had no gene match. This CDR3 comprises 15 residues.

The CDR3 DNA is TGTGCCAGCAGCCAAGAAAAGGCGGGCATGTCCTACGAGCAGTACTTC. As protein: CASSQEKAGMSYEQYF. The chain recombines TRBV3-1 (or the pseudogene TRBV3-2) with TRBJ2-7, with D perhaps matching TRBD2 (5 bases). V was shortened by 0 bases and J by 1 base, with 13 bases between the two germline ends. Looked up from germline, CDR1 is LGHDT and CDR2 is YNNKEL (reference sequence). CDR3 size: 16 residues.

The chain carries TRBV9 and TRBJ1-6; TRBD1 matches at 7 bases. From germline, CDR1 is SGDLS and CDR2 YYNGEE. The CDR3 length is 16 residues. The J segment lost 10 bases and the V segment lost 0 bases, leaving 10 bases of the junction unmatched. The CDR3 DNA sequence: TGTGCCAGCAGCGTAGAAGCAGGGGGGTCAAGATCACCCCTCCACTTT. Protein sequence: CASSVEAGGSRSPLHF.

This clone was recorded only once. The chain joins TRBV5-4 to TRBJ1-2, with 8 bases fitting TRBD1. The germline CDR1 and CDR2 sequences are SGHNT and YYREEE (reference sequence). This CDR3 contains 15 residues. Trimming cost V 3 bases and J 5 bases; bases outside gene matches: 9. The CDR3 is CASSWDPQGGYGYTF. DNA for the CDR3: TGTGCCAGCAGCTGGGACCCACAGGGGGGTTATGGCTACACCTTC.